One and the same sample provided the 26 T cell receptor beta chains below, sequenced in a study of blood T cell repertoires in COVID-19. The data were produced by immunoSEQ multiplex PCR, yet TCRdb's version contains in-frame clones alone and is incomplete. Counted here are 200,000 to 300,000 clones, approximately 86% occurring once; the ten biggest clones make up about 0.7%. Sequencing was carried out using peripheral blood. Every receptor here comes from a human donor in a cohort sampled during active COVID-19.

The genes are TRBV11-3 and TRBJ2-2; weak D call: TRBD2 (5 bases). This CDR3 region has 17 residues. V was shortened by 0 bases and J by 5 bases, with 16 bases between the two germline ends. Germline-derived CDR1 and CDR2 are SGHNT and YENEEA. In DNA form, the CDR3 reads TGTGCCAGCAGCTTAGATTTGATAGGGAGAGGAACCGGGGAGCTGTTTTTT. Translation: CASSLDLIGRGTGELFF. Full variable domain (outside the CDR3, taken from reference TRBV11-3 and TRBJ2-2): EAGVVQSPRYKIIEKKQPVAFWCNPISGHNTLYWYLQNLGQGPELLIRYENEEAVDDSQLPKDRFSAERLKGVDSTLKIQPAELGDSAVYLCASSLDLIGRGTGELFFGEGSRLTVL.

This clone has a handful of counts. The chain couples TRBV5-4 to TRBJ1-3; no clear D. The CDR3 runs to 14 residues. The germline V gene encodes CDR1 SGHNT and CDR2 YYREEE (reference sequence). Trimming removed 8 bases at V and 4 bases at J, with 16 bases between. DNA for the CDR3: TGTGCCAGTCACTCGGGAGCGGCAGGAAACACCATATATTTT. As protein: CASHSGAAGNTIYF.

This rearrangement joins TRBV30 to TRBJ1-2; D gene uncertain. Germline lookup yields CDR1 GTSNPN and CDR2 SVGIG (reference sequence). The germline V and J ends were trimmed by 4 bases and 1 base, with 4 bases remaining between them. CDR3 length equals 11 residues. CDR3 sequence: CAWTNNYGYTF. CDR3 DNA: TGTGCCTGGACTAATAACTATGGCTACACCTTC.

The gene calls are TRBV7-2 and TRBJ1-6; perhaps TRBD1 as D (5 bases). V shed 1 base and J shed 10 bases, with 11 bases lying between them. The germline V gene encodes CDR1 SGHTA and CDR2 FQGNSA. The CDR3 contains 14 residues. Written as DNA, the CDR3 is TGTGCCAGCAGCTTAGGCAGGGTGTGGTCACCCCTCCACTTT. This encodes CASSLGRVWSPLHF.

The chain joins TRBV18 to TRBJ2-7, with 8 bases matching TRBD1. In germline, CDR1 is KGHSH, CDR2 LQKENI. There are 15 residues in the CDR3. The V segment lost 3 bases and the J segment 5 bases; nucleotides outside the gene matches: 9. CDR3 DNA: TGTGCCAGCTCACCGGGGGTCGCAGGGGGCAACGAGCAGTACTTC. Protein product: CASSPGVAGGNEQYF.

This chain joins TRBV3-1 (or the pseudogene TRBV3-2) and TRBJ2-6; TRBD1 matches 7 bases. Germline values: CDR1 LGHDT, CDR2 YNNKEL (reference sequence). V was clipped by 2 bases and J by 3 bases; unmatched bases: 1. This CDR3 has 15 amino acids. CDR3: CASSQTGVGANVLTF. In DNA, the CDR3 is TGTGCCAGCAGCCAAACAGGGGTTGGGGCCAACGTCCTGACTTTC.

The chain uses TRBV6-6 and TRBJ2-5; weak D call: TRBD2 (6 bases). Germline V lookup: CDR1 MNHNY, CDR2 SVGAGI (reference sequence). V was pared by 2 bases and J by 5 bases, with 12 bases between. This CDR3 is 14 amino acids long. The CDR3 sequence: CASSYVTSRETQYF. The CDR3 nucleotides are TGTGCCAGCAGTTACGTAACTAGCCGTGAGACCCAGTACTTC.

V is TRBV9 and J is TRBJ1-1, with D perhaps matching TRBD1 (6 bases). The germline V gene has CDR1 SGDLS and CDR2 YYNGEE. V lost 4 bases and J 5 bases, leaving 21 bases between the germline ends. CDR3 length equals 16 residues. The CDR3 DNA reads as TGTGCCAGCAGCCCCATTCTGGGGGGGGCAAATACTGAAGCTTTCTTT. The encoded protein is CASSPILGGANTEAFF.

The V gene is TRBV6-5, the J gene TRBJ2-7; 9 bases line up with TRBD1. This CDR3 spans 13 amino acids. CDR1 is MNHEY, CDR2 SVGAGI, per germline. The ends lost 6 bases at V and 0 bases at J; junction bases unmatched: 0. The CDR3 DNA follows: TGTGCCAGCAGGGGACAGGGCTCCTACGAGCAGTACTTC. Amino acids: CASRGQGSYEQYF.

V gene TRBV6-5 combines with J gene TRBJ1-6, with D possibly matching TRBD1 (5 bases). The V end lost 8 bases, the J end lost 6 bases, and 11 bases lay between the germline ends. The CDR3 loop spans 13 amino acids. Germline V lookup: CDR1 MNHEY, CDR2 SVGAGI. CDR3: CASHRRGNSPLHF. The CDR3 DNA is TGTGCCAGCCACAGGCGGGGTAATTCACCCCTCCACTTT.

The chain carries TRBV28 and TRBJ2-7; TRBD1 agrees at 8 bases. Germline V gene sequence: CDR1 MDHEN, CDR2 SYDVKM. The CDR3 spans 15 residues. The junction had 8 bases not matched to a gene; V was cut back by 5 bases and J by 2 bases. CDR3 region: CASSDGQGRTYEQYF. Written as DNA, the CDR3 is TGTGCCAGCAGTGACGGACAGGGAAGGACCTACGAGCAGTACTTC.

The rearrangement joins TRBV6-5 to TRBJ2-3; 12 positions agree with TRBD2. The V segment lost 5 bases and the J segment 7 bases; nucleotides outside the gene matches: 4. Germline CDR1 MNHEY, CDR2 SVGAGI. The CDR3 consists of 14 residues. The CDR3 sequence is CASSRLAGDYTQYF. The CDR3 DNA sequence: TGTGCCAGCAGTAGACTAGCGGGAGATTATACGCAGTATTTT.

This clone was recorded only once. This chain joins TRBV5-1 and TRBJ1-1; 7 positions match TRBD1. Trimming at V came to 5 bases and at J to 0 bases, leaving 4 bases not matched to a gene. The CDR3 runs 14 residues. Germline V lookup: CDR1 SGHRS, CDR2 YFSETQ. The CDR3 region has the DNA TGCGCCAGCAGGCCGGGGACAGTGAACACTGAAGCTTTCTTT. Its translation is CASRPGTVNTEAFF.

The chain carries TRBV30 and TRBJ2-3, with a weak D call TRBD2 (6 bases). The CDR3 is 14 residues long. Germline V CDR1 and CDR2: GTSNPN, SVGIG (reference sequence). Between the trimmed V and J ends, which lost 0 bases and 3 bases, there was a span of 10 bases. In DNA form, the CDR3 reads TGTGCCTGGAGTGTACTAGGGAGGACAGATACGCAGTATTTT. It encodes CAWSVLGRTDTQYF.

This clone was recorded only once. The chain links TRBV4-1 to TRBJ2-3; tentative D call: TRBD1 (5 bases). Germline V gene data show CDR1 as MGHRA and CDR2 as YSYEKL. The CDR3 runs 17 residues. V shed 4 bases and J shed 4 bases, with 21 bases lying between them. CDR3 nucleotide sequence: TGCGCCAGCAGCCCCTTGGGCACAGGCAGAGTTTCAGATACGCAGTATTTT. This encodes CASSPLGTGRVSDTQYF.

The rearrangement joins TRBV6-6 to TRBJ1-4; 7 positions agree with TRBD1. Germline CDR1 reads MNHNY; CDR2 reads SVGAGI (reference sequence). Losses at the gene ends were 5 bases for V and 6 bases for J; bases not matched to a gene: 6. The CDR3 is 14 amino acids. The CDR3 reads CASSDQGDYEKLFF. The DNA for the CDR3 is TGTGCCAGCAGTGACCAGGGGGATTATGAAAAACTGTTTTTT.

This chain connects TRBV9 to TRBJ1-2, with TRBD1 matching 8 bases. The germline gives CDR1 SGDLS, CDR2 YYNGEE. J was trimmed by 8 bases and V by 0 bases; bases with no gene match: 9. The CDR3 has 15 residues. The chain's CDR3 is CASSVAETGGEGYTF. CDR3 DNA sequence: TGTGCCAGCAGCGTAGCTGAAACAGGGGGTGAGGGCTACACCTTC.

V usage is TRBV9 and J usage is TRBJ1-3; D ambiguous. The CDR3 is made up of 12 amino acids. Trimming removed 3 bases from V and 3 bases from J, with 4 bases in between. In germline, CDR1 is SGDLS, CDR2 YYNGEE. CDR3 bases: TGTGCCAGCAGCGATAATGGAAACACCATATATTTT. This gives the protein CASSDNGNTIYF.

The CDR3: CASSLSRGYGYTF. The CDR3, as DNA: TGTGCCAGCAGTTTATCGAGGGGGTATGGCTACACCTTC. The J gene is TRBJ1-2, the V gene TRBV27; tentative D call: TRBD1 (6 bases). CDR1 and CDR2 from the germline V gene are MNHEY and SMNVEV (reference sequence). The CDR3 spans 13 residues. With 0 bases removed from V and 5 bases from J, the gap between germline ends came to 7 bases.

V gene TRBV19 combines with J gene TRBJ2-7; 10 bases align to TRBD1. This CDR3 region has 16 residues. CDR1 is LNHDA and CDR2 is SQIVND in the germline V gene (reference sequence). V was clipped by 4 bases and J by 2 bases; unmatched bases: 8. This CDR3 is CASSKRGTGVPYEQYF. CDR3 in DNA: TGTGCCAGTAGTAAAAGGGGGACAGGGGTGCCCTACGAGCAGTACTTC.

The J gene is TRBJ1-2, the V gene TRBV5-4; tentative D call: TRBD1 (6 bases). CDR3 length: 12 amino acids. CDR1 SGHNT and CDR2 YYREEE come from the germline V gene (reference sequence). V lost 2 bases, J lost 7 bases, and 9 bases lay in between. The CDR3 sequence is CASSFPRGGYTF. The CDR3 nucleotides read TGTGCCAGCAGCTTTCCCAGGGGTGGCTACACCTTC.

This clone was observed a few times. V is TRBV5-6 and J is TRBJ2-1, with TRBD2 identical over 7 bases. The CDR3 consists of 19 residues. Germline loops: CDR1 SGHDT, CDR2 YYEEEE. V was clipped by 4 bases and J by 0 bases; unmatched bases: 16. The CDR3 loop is CASSGWGLKTHRSYNEQFF. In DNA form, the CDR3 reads TGTGCCAGCAGCGGTTGGGGACTAAAAACTCATCGCTCCTACAATGAGCAGTTCTTC.

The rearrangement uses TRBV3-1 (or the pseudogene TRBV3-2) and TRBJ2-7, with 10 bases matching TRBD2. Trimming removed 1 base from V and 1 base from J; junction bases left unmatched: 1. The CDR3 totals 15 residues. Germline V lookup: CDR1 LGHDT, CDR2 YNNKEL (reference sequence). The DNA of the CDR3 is TGTGCCAGCAGCCAAGGGACTAGCGGTTCCTACGAGCAGTACTTC. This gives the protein CASSQGTSGSYEQYF.

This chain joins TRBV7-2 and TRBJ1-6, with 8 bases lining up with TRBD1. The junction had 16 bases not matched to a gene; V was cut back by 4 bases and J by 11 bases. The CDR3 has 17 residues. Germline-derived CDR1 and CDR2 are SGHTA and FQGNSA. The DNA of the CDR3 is TGTGCCAGCAGCTCGGCCGGGTGGGGACAGGTATTTACACCCCTCCACTTT. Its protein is CASSSAGWGQVFTPLHF.

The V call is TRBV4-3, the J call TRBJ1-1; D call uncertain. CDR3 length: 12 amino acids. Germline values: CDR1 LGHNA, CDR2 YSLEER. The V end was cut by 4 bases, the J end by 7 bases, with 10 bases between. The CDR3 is CASSLSGLEAFF. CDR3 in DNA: TGCGCCAGCAGCCTATCGGGTCTTGAAGCTTTCTTT.

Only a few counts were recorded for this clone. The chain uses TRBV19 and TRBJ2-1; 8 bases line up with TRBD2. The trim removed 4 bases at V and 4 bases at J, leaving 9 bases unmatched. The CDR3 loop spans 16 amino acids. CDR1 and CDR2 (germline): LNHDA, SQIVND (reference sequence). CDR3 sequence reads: CASSTGTRAGYNEQFF. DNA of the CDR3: TGTGCCAGTAGTACTGGGACTAGAGCGGGATACAATGAGCAGTTCTTC.